The sequence of this T cell receptor beta chain was determined in a study of relationships among human T cell subsets. The V end lost 6 bases, the J end lost 10 bases, and 19 bases lay between the germline ends. The CDR3 extends over 14 amino acids. Per germline, CDR1 MNHEY and CDR2 SMNVEV (reference sequence). From mRNA, alpha and beta CDR3 regions were amplified using semiquantitative ARM-PCR. In ARM-PCR, communal superprimers followed tagged nested gene-specific primers for exponential amplification. Nested primers were removed by exonuclease before the second PCR round. TCRdb re-derived calls from the multiplex PCR reads in MiXCR, one entry per CDR3 protein. Among about 13,000 distinct CDR3 sequences listed, 67% were seen once. Study outcomes and limitations: Th1, Th2 and regulatory T cells shared many CDR3 sequences. Some CD4+CD8+ double-positive cells may remain after bead sorting.

Th1 cells were collected as flow-through following bead selections for CD25, CD56 and CD294. Subset-specific monoclonal antibody beads were used to isolate T cell subsets. Notes on this clonotype: Antigen: not known.

Sequenced: CD4+ Th1 cells sorted from blood. The V call is TRBV27, the J call TRBJ1-3; perhaps TRBD1 as D (6 bases). The source is a man aged 35 to 55 in good health. The DNA of the CDR3 is TGTGCCAGCAGCAACACAGGGTCAGAAAATACCATATATTTT. It is translated as CASSNTGSENTIYF.